The entry below describes one TCR beta chain. The antigen is undetermined. Germline V gene data show CDR1 as SGHAT and CDR2 as FQNNGV. This CDR3 is 13 amino acids long. Trimming stripped 5 bases from V and 3 bases from J, with 8 bases between. These data are taken from a study of shared clonotypes between healthy human individuals. Study-wide results and caveats: Clonotypes shared by all four donors outscored non-shared clonotypes in generation probability. Memory subsets had estimated richness that was generally smaller than that of naive subsets. Investigators expected sequencing depth to affect clonotype sharing among donors.

Into CD45RA+ naive and CD45RA-negative memory subsets, the CD4+ cells were split. Clones were read by immunoSEQ multiplex PCR, and TCRdb kept only the in-frame ones, dropping some. The repertoire consists of about 2.4 million clones, with 90% to 95% occurring once and the leading ten covering more than 0.35%. The sequence was collected from a young man in good health. Some clones in this sample may be carry-over from other donors' samples. The genes are TRBV11-2 and TRBJ1-5, with TRBD1 as a possible D gene (5 bases). The sequencing sample was made of naive CD4+ T cells from PBMCs. Subset of the sample: CD45RA+ positively selected. The CDR3 coding sequence is TGTGCCAGCAGCGGACACTACAATCAGCCCCAGCATTTT. This translates into CASSGHYNQPQHF.